This entry lists 24 T cell receptor beta chains sequenced from one sample in a study of cytomegalovirus exposure and HLA in healthy donors. The primer mix had 60 Vbeta and 13 Jbeta primers. Measured with immunoSEQ multiplex PCR; TCRdb has only the in-frame clones, and not every one. The data show some 180,000 clones, 77% seen once. The material sequenced was PBMCs. These receptors originate from a man younger than 35 in good health and CMV-seronegative.

This sequence joins TRBV30 and TRBJ1-6; 9 nucleotides align to TRBD1. With 3 bases clipped from V and 3 bases from J, the junction kept 6 bases outside the gene matches. Germline V CDR1 and CDR2: GTSNPN, SVGIG (reference sequence). The CDR3 is 16 residues long. The CDR3 DNA reads TGTGCCTGGAGGCTGACAGGGGGGGACTATAATTCACCCCTCCACTTT. Translated, it gives CAWRLTGGDYNSPLHF. The variable domain in full, with the rest retrieved from reference TRBV30 and TRBJ1-6, is SQTIHQWPATLVQPVGSPLSLECTVEGTSNPNLYWYRQAAGRGLQLLFYSVGIGQISSEVPQNLSASRPQDRQFILSSKKLLLSDSGFYLCAWRLTGGDYNSPLHFGNGTRLTVT.

The chain is built from TRBV7-8 and TRBJ1-5; D is perhaps TRBD1 (5 bases). Between the trimmed V and J ends, which lost 0 bases and 8 bases, there was a span of 17 bases. Germline CDR1 SGHVS, CDR2 FQNEAQ. The CDR3 runs to 16 residues. The CDR3 protein is CASSLATGVPTKPQHF. CDR3 nucleotide sequence: TGTGCCAGCAGCTTAGCTACGGGGGTCCCTACTAAGCCCCAGCATTTT. The full variable domain, its missing parts supplied by reference TRBV7-8 and TRBJ1-5, is GAGVSQSPRYKVAKRGQDVALRCDPISGHVSLFWYQQALGQGPEFLTYFQNEAQLDKSGLPSDRFFAERPEGSVSTLKIQRTQQEDSAVYLCASSLATGVPTKPQHFGDGTRLSIL.

The rearrangement uses TRBV7-9 and TRBJ2-5; 9 nucleotides match TRBD2. V was clipped by 5 bases and J by 1 base; unmatched bases: 14. This CDR3 region has 18 residues. Germline-derived CDR1 and CDR2 are SEHNR and FQNEAQ (reference sequence). CDR3 bases: TGTGCCAGCAGCCCGCACCAGATTAGCGGGGGCCTCCAAGAGACCCAGTACTTC. Translating it yields CASSPHQISGGLQETQYF.

In regard to this clone: The same CDR3 arises from other DNA sequences in this sample as well. The chain recombines TRBV29-1 with TRBJ2-3; 7 nucleotides match TRBD1. V was clipped by 3 bases and J by 2 bases; unmatched bases: 14. This CDR3 spans 17 amino acids. Per germline, CDR1 SQVTM and CDR2 ANQGSEA. The CDR3 sequence: CSVERPPGQTFTDTQYF. The DNA for the CDR3 is TGCAGCGTTGAGAGACCACCGGGACAGACGTTCACAGATACGCAGTATTTT.

V is TRBV6-1 and J is TRBJ2-4; D not resolved. CDR3 size: 13 residues. Trimming stripped 1 base from V and 9 bases from J, with 10 bases between. Germline lookup yields CDR1 MNHNS and CDR2 SASEGT. CDR3 DNA sequence: TGTGCCAGCAGTGAAGGGGCAGTGGGCATTCAGTACTTC. Protein: CASSEGAVGIQYF.

The chain links TRBV7-2 to TRBJ2-3; 8 nucleotides agree with TRBD2. Germline V gives CDR1 SGHTA, CDR2 FQGNSA. J gave up 0 bases and V 6 bases, and 17 bases lay outside the gene matches. The CDR3 runs to 19 residues. This chain's CDR3 is CASSLVPPLAATSTDTQYF. Written as DNA, the CDR3 is TGTGCCAGCAGTCTAGTACCCCCACTAGCGGCAACTAGCACAGATACGCAGTATTTT.

The chain employs TRBV7-8 and TRBJ2-5; the match to TRBD2 covers 10 bases. The CDR3 sequence is 16 residues long. V was clipped by 6 bases and J by 5 bases; unmatched bases: 12. Germline CDR1 and CDR2: SGHVS and FQNEAQ. The CDR3 loop is CASSREPGLATETQYF. As DNA, the CDR3 is TGTGCCAGCAGTCGGGAGCCGGGACTAGCGACTGAGACCCAGTACTTC.

This clone was counted a few times. The chain joins TRBV7-9 to TRBJ2-7; the D gene is possibly TRBD2 (5 bases). Trimming took 4 bases from V and 9 from J, leaving 13 bases between them. The CDR3 consists of 12 residues. The germline gives CDR1 SEHNR, CDR2 FQNEAQ (reference sequence). The CDR3 loop is CASSSPPGGQYF. The DNA of the CDR3 is TGTGCCAGCAGCTCCCCCCCCGGAGGGCAGTACTTC.

This clone came up once. The chain combines TRBV5-6 with TRBJ2-4; possible D gene TRBD1, 5 bases. With 3 bases removed from V and 1 base from J, the gap between germline ends came to 17 bases. Per the germline V gene, CDR1 is SGHDT and CDR2 is YYEEEE. The CDR3 spans 17 residues. The CDR3 nucleotides read TGTGCCAGCAGCTCGAGACAGCTCCGGCTTGCCAAAAACATTCAGTACTTC. Amino acid sequence: CASSSRQLRLAKNIQYF.

The chain links TRBV7-9 to TRBJ2-3; D gene ambiguous. V lost 6 bases to trimming and J lost 0 bases, with 13 bases between them. Germline loops: CDR1 SEHNR, CDR2 FQNEAQ (reference sequence). The CDR3 runs 15 residues. The CDR3 here is CASRPSLASTDTQYF. CDR3 bases: TGTGCCAGCAGACCCTCTTTAGCTAGCACAGATACGCAGTATTTT.

This chain uses TRBV15 with TRBJ2-3; D unclear. CDR1 is LNHNV and CDR2 is YYDKDF in the germline V gene (reference sequence). The CDR3 is 14 amino acids. V lost 1 base to trimming and J lost 2 bases, with 7 bases between them. The CDR3 protein is CATSRGTYTDTQYF. The DNA of the CDR3 is TGTGCCACCAGCAGAGGCACTTACACAGATACGCAGTATTTT.

The chain links TRBV5-1 to TRBJ2-3; perhaps TRBD2 as D (5 bases). The CDR3 covers 16 residues. Germline-derived CDR1 and CDR2 are SGHRS and YFSETQ. V was cut by 4 bases and J by 6 bases, with 21 bases left in between. CDR3 bases: TGCGCCAGCAGCCTAAATCTAGCAAGGGCTTTGGATACGCAGTATTTT. It specifies CASSLNLARALDTQYF.

The chain carries TRBV6-6 and TRBJ2-1; tentatively, D is TRBD2 (7 bases). CDR1 is MNHNY and CDR2 is SVGAGI in the germline V gene (reference sequence). CDR3 length: 13 amino acids. The ends were cut back, 4 bases at V and 7 bases at J, with 11 bases in the middle. CDR3 sequence: CASSWGGENEQFF. CDR3 in DNA: TGTGCCAGCAGTTGGGGGGGCGAAAATGAGCAGTTCTTC.

The V gene is TRBV6-6, the J gene TRBJ2-7; 7 bases fit TRBD1. The V and J ends lost 6 bases and 0 bases, in that order; junction bases with no gene match: 8. This CDR3 has 15 residues. From germline, CDR1 is MNHNY and CDR2 SVGAGI (reference sequence). The CDR3 bases are TGTGCCAGCAGGGAGACAGGGAGCAGCTCCTACGAGCAGTACTTC. Translating it yields CASRETGSSSYEQYF.

This clone came up a few times. The chain recombines TRBV6-1 with TRBJ1-1; TRBD1 matches 10 bases. Germline V CDR1 and CDR2: MNHNS, SASEGT. After removal of 2 bases from V and 1 base from J, the junction contained 4 bases not matched to a gene. The CDR3 is 16 residues long. The CDR3 bases are TGTGCCAGCAGTGAAAGACAGGGGGCAGGGAACACTGAAGCTTTCTTT. Its translation is CASSERQGAGNTEAFF.

V is TRBV6-5 and J is TRBJ2-7, with D hard to call. Deletions cut 2 bases from V and 6 bases from J, with 5 bases between. Per germline, CDR1 MNHEY and CDR2 SVGAGI. This CDR3 has 11 residues. This CDR3 reads CASSYAFEQYF. The CDR3 nucleotides are TGTGCCAGCAGTTACGCGTTCGAGCAGTACTTC.

The chain uses TRBV6-1 and TRBJ1-4, with D possibly being TRBD1 (6 bases). V was clipped by 5 bases and J by 6 bases, with 13 bases between them. The germline V gene has CDR1 MNHNS and CDR2 SASEGT. The CDR3 extends over 14 amino acids. CDR3 sequence reads: CASSPSWTDEKLFF. The CDR3 DNA is TGTGCCAGCAGTCCATCCTGGACAGATGAAAAACTGTTTTTT.

The chain is built from TRBV18 and TRBJ2-5; 10 bases align to TRBD2. There are 16 residues in the CDR3. Per the germline V gene, CDR1 is KGHSH and CDR2 is LQKENI. Trimming at V came to 1 base and at J to 0 bases, leaving 2 bases not matched to a gene. The CDR3 loop reads CASSPLLAGDQETQYF. The CDR3 DNA follows: TGTGCCAGCTCACCACTGCTAGCGGGGGACCAAGAGACCCAGTACTTC.

CDR3: CASSQEGNYGGGRNEQFF. In DNA, the CDR3 is TGCGCCAGCAGCCAAGAGGGGAACTATGGTGGCGGGAGAAATGAGCAGTTCTTC. The genes are TRBV4-1 and TRBJ2-1; 7 bases are shared with TRBD2. The CDR3 is 18 residues long. The V segment lost 0 bases and the J segment 7 bases; nucleotides outside the gene matches: 15. Germline loops: CDR1 MGHRA, CDR2 YSYEKL.

The V gene is TRBV5-8, the J gene TRBJ2-7, with 13 bases identical to TRBD2. The ends lost 7 bases at V and 3 bases at J; junction bases unmatched: 7. This CDR3 is built from 15 residues. Germline loops: CDR1 SGHTS, CDR2 YDEGEE. The CDR3 DNA reads TGTGCCAGCCTTACTAGCGGGAGGGCCCTCTACGAGCAGTACTTC. It yields the protein CASLTSGRALYEQYF.

The chain links TRBV4-3 to TRBJ2-1; TRBD2 aligns across 7 bases. Germline assignment: CDR1 LGHNA and CDR2 YSLEER. This CDR3 region has 14 residues. V gave up 4 bases and J gave up 8 bases; unmatched junction bases: 8. CDR3 sequence: CASSLQRGVDEQFF. The CDR3 nucleotides are TGCGCCAGCAGCCTTCAGCGGGGTGTCGATGAGCAGTTCTTC.

This rearrangement joins TRBV29-1 to TRBJ2-6, with D uncertain. Trimming left V 5 bases short and J 0 bases short, with 11 bases between. This CDR3 region has 15 residues. CDR1 SQVTM and CDR2 ANQGSEA come from the germline V gene. The CDR3 coding sequence is TGCAGCGTTCTAGTCTACAACTCTGGGGCCAACGTCCTGACTTTC. This gives the protein CSVLVYNSGANVLTF.

The rearrangement uses TRBV6-6 and TRBJ2-7; 10 bases line up with TRBD2. The ends lost 2 bases at V and 5 bases at J; junction bases unmatched: 3. The CDR3 totals 14 residues. CDR1 MNHNY and CDR2 SVGAGI come from the germline V gene (reference sequence). CDR3 region: CASSYGLAGDEQYF. In DNA, the CDR3 is TGTGCCAGCAGTTACGGGCTAGCGGGAGACGAGCAGTACTTC.

The chain recombines TRBV19 with TRBJ2-2; 10 nucleotides align to TRBD1. The V gene end was trimmed by 3 bases and the J gene end by 4 bases; junction bases not matched to a gene: 2. CDR1 LNHDA and CDR2 SQIVND come from the germline V gene (reference sequence). This CDR3 contains 15 residues. The CDR3 protein is CASSMGQGSTGELFF. The CDR3 DNA sequence: TGTGCCAGTAGTATGGGACAGGGGTCCACCGGGGAGCTGTTTTTT.